Many counts were recorded for the clone carrying this T cell receptor beta chain. Its antigen is not identified. CDR1 is SEHNR and CDR2 is FQNEAQ in the germline V gene (reference sequence). Trimming left V 2 bases short and J 6 bases short, with 13 bases between. The CDR3 covers 15 residues. The data originate from a study of T cell repertoires in cytomegalovirus infection. Study at large: Matching HLA type and CMV infection were both indicated by public TCR beta signatures. Whole-study findings and limits: The study found HLA-C-restricted CMV-specific TCR beta clonotypes dominating the ex vivo response.

One entry per CDR3 protein, called by TCRdb with MiXCR from the reads. Here the sample spans fewer than 250,000 distinct CDR3 sequences, 20% to 25% being singletons. This sequence was found in a human donor in good health (CMV status not recorded). Some clones in this sample may be carry-over from other donors' samples. The V and J genes are TRBV7-9 and TRBJ2-2; TRBD1 might be the D (5 bases). Sequenced: CD8+ T cells from PBMCs. The CDR3 here is CASSLIRPGPGELFF. In DNA form, the CDR3 reads TGTGCCAGCAGCTTAATTCGGCCAGGGCCCGGGGAGCTGTTTTTT. Based on the CDR3 plus reference TRBV7-9 and TRBJ2-2, the full variable domain is DTGVSQNPRHKITKRGQNVTFRCDPISEHNRLYWYRQTLGQGPEFLTYFQNEAQLEKSRLLSDRFSAERPKGSFSTLEIQRTEQGDSAMYLCASSLIRPGPGELFFGEGSRLTVL.